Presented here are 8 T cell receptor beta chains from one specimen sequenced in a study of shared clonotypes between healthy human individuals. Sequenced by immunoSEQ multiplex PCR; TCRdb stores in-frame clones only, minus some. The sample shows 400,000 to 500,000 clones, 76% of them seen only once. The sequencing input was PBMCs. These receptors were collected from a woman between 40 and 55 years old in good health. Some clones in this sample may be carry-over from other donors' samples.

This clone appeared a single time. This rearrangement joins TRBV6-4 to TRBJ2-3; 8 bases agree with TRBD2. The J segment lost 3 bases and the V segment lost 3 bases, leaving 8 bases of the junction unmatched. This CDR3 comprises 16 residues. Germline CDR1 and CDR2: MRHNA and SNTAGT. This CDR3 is CASSEIAGRGTDTQYF. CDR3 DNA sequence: TGTGCCAGCAGTGAGATAGCGGGGAGGGGAACAGATACGCAGTATTTT.

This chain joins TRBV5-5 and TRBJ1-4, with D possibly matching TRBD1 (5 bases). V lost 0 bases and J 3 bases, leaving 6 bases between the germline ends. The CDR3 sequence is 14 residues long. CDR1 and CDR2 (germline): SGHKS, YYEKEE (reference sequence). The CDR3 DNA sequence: TGTGCCAGCAGCTTGGGACAGCCTAATGAAAAACTGTTTTTT. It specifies CASSLGQPNEKLFF.

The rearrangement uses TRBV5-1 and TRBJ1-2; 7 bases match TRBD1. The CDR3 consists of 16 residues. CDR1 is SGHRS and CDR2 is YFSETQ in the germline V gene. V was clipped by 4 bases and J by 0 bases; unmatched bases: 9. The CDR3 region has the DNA TGCGCCAGCAGCCGATTACCGACAGGGACTAACTATGGCTACACCTTC. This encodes CASSRLPTGTNYGYTF.

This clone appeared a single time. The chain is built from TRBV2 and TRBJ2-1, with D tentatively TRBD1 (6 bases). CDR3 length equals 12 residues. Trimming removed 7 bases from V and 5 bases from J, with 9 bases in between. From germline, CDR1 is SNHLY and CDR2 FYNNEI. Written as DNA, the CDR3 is TGTGCCAGCAAGGGGGACAACAATGAGCAGTTCTTC. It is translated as CASKGDNNEQFF. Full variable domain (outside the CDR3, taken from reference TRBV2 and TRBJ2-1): EPEVTQTPSHQVTQMGQEVILRCVPISNHLYFYWYRQILGQKVEFLVSFYNNEISEKSEIFDDQFSVERPDGSNFTLKIRSTKLEDSAMYFCASKGDNNEQFFGPGTRLTVL.

In DNA form, the CDR3 reads TGTGCCAGCAGCCTGTGGGGAGGCGACCTCTATGGCTACACCTTC. This codes for CASSLWGGDLYGYTF. The chain uses TRBV5-6 and TRBJ1-2, with D hard to call. Germline CDR1 and CDR2: SGHDT and YYEEEE. Trimming removed 4 bases at V and 4 bases at J, with 17 bases between. CDR3 length: 15 residues. The full variable domain, rest sourced from reference TRBV5-6 and TRBJ1-2, is DAGVTQSPTHLIKTRGQQVTLRCSPKSGHDTVSWYQQALGQGPQFIFQYYEEEERQRGNFPDRFSGHQFPNYSSELNVNALLLGDSALYLCASSLWGGDLYGYTFGSGTRLTVV.

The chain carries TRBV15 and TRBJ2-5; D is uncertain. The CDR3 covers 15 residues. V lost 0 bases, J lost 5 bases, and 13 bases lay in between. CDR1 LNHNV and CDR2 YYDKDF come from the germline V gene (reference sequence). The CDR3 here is CATSRDTPNGETQYF. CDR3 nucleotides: TGTGCCACCAGCAGAGATACCCCGAACGGGGAGACCCAGTACTTC.

CDR3 coding DNA: TGTGCCAGCAGGCCCACGGGGGGGAGGACTTATGGCTACACCTTC. Its protein product is CASRPTGGRTYGYTF. V is TRBV7-2 and J is TRBJ1-2; D perhaps matches TRBD1 (5 bases). The CDR3 extends over 15 amino acids. Germline lookup yields CDR1 SGHTA and CDR2 FQGNSA. Trimming removed 6 bases at V and 5 bases at J, with 19 bases between.

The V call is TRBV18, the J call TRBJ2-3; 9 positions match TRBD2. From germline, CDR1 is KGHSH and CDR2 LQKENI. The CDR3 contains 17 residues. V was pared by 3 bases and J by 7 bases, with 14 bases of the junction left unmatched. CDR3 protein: CASSPPPPGTSPYTQYF. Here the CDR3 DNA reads TGTGCCAGCTCACCTCCTCCCCCTGGGACTAGCCCATATACGCAGTATTTT.